This is a list of T cell receptor beta chains from one sample in a study of cytomegalovirus exposure and HLA in healthy donors. Some clones are missing from TCRdb's copy, which holds only in-frame ones; the method was immunoSEQ multiplex PCR. The profile shows a few hundred thousand clones, approximately 68% of them singletons. Material: PBMCs. The receptor set was obtained from a woman between 25 and 40 years old in good health and CMV-seronegative. Both conserved end residues are part of each CDR3.

TRBV10-2 CASRNQLRRYEQYF
TRBV19 CASSTPWGGALDQPQHF
TRBV4-2 CASSQDPGTSETQFF
TRBV6-6 CASRIAGLETQYF
TRBV6-4 CASSSTQGASGYTF
TRBV21-1 CASSKPTGDPQYF
TRBV25-1 CASSETGRTEAFF
TRBV19 CASSIGDNEQFF
TRBV7-3 CASSPGTSTDTQYF
TRBV7-3 CASSPTRDKGGELFF
TRBV10-3 CAISGQGEAYNEQFF
TRBV30 CAWDLSDRGGYTF
TRBV4-1 CASSQSKGDNEQYF
TRBV5-1 CASSSGGTSGGQETQYF
TRBV7-2 CASSLDRVQDTQYF
TRBV15 CATRTGGGPEEQFF
TRBV6-6 CASTGGGDNQPQHF
TRBV6-1 CASSEAPHRQGAAFF
TRBV4-1 CASSQDTSGSYNEQFF
TRBV5-1 CASSLDSFREQYF
TRBV6-1 CASSEVGPWGETQYF
TRBV7-3 CASSLVAGLYNEQFF
TRBV19 CATGTRSYEQYF
TRBV30 CAWSSGRGNTEAFF
TRBV2 CAGTLDTSFEQYF
TRBV5-5 CASSLVASEAFF
TRBV5-1 CASTPSVDVGQPQETQYF
TRBV30 CAWSPQGWGAFF
TRBV5-8 CASRRGQGDSYEQYF
TRBV6-5 CASSYVQGKQPRYTF
TRBV18 CASSGQGATNEKLFF
TRBV30 CAWSFRGYGYTF
TRBV7-9 CASIGTGGPGELFF
TRBV4-1 CASSHSGDTYGYTF
TRBV2 CASSDDRNTEAFF
TRBV19 CASSQGLALTYEQYF
TRBV29-1 CSVEDGSGYEQYF
TRBV5-1 CASSLAAGATYEQYF
TRBV9 CASTPQRGLDTEAFF
TRBV13 CASSAGDSPLHF
TRBV6-5 CASSFGRVNEQFF
TRBV11-2 CASSARGSANEQFF
TRBV6-5 CASTSQLQETQYF
TRBV6-4 CASSDLNRGPETQYF
TRBV30 CAWSLAGGGGEQFF
TRBV18 CASSVQGRNYGYTF
TRBV4-2 CASSPRGAPNPNTGELFF
TRBV30 CAWGRLAGGADTQYF
TRBV5-4 CASRTHASGQGVSPLHF
TRBV15 CATSRDRDSPLHF
TRBV9 CASSLLGETPYNEQFF
TRBV6-5 CASSGDTSTDTQYF